Listed here are 20 T cell receptor beta chains from one sample, sequenced in a study of cytomegalovirus exposure and HLA in healthy donors (dated by TCRdb to 2015 to 2018). The method behind the library was the immunoSEQ multiplex PCR assay. Here the immuneACCESS table is served through TCRdb, limited to in-frame sequences with V and J called. Missing clones are a known gap in these copies; in checked studies unresolved V genes cover under half, and the rest lacks a known reason. This sample is represented by 82,000 or so clones; around 92% of them were singletons. The top ten constitute 0.67% of the sample. What was sequenced was PBMCs. The receptors come from a young man in good health and CMV-seronegative.

The V and J genes are TRBV30 and TRBJ2-7, with D unclear. CDR3 length equals 11 residues. Trimming left V 1 base short and J 4 bases short, with 5 bases between. Germline-derived CDR1 and CDR2 are GTSNPN and SVGIG (reference sequence). CDR3 nucleotides: TGTGCCTGGAGTGATCAGTACGAGCAGTACTTC. Translated: CAWSDQYEQYF.

The count of this clone is one. The chain carries TRBV5-4 and TRBJ1-1; TRBD1 might be the D (5 bases). The CDR3 spans 16 residues. Trimming stripped 0 bases from V and 4 bases from J, with 16 bases between. The germline CDR1 and CDR2 sequences are SGHNT and YYREEE (reference sequence). DNA for the CDR3: TGTGCCAGCAGCTTGGCCAGGGCCATTGTCGGCACTGAAGCTTTCTTT. Translating gives CASSLARAIVGTEAFF. The full variable domain, in which reference TRBV5-4 and TRBJ1-1 provide the parts outside the CDR3, is ETGVTQSPTHLIKTRGQQVTLRCSSQSGHNTVSWYQQALGQGPQFIFQYYREEENGRGNFPPRFSGLQFPNYSSELNVNALELDDSALYLCASSLARAIVGTEAFFGQGTRLTVV.

The V call is TRBV6-5, the J call TRBJ2-7, with D perhaps TRBD2 (5 bases). The V end lost 6 bases, the J end lost 3 bases, and 15 bases lay between the germline ends. Germline V gives CDR1 MNHEY, CDR2 SVGAGI. CDR3 length: 14 amino acids. CDR3 region: CASSPGSGIYEQYF. For the CDR3, the DNA is TGTGCCAGCAGCCCGGGGTCAGGAATCTACGAGCAGTACTTC.

The chain uses TRBV10-3 and TRBJ1-1, with D possibly being TRBD1 (6 bases). Germline values: CDR1 ENHRY, CDR2 SYGVKD. This CDR3 contains 14 residues. Trimming removed 6 bases at V and 0 bases at J, with 11 bases between. CDR3 DNA sequence: TGTGCCATCAGGCGGACAGAGTTGAACACTGAAGCTTTCTTT. It encodes CAIRRTELNTEAFF.

V gene TRBV2 combines with J gene TRBJ1-5, with no clear D. Trimming left V 7 bases short and J 3 bases short, with 10 bases between. The germline V gene has CDR1 SNHLY and CDR2 FYNNEI. There are 13 residues in the CDR3. CDR3 nucleotide sequence: TGTGCCAGCACTTTCGAGTCCAATCAGCCCCAGCATTTT. Translated: CASTFESNQPQHF.

CDR3 in DNA: TGTGCCAGCAGTGAAGGAGGCAGGTACACTGAAGCTTTCTTT. The encoded protein is CASSEGGRYTEAFF. The J gene is TRBJ1-1, the V gene TRBV25-1, with unresolved D. The germline V and J ends were trimmed by 2 bases and 3 bases, with 10 bases remaining between them. CDR1 MGHDK and CDR2 SYGVNS come from the germline V gene. The CDR3 sequence is 14 residues long.

This chain links TRBV4-2 with TRBJ1-5; no firm D call. The germline V and J ends were trimmed by 0 bases and 2 bases, with 5 bases remaining between them. CDR1 is LGHNA and CDR2 is YNFKEQ in the germline V gene. CDR3 size: 14 residues. The CDR3 spells CASSQEEGNQPQHF. In DNA form, the CDR3 reads TGTGCCAGCAGCCAAGAGGAGGGCAATCAGCCCCAGCATTTT.

J is TRBJ1-1 and V is TRBV29-1; 7 nucleotides line up with TRBD1. Losses at the gene ends were 6 bases for V and 5 bases for J; bases not matched to a gene: 6. The length of the CDR3 is 12 residues. Germline V gene data show CDR1 as SQVTM and CDR2 as ANQGSEA. The CDR3 loop reads CSVTGRRTEAFF. CDR3 coding DNA: TGCAGCGTGACAGGGAGGAGGACTGAAGCTTTCTTT.

The chain couples TRBV5-8 to TRBJ2-1, with no clear D. V was clipped by 0 bases and J by 2 bases, with 6 bases between them. Germline CDR1 reads SGHTS; CDR2 reads YDEGEE. The CDR3 covers 14 residues. CDR3 coding DNA: TGTGCCAGCAGCTTGGAGTCAGCCTACAATGAGCAGTTCTTC. Residues: CASSLESAYNEQFF.

The chain couples TRBV19 to TRBJ1-1; 7 positions match TRBD1. Germline CDR1 is LNHDA and CDR2 is SQIVND (reference sequence). The CDR3 is 16 residues long. V shed 2 bases, J shed 0 bases, and the junction held 6 bases outside the gene matches. CDR3 sequence: CASSIRTGGMNTEAFF. The CDR3 bases are TGTGCCAGTAGTATAAGGACAGGTGGGATGAACACTGAAGCTTTCTTT.

The J gene is TRBJ2-3, the V gene TRBV13, with 12 bases matching TRBD2. Losses at the gene ends were 2 bases for V and 3 bases for J; bases not matched to a gene: 6. This CDR3 is 17 amino acids long. Germline CDR1 reads PRHDT; CDR2 reads FYEKMQ (reference sequence). CDR3 residues: CASSLTRLAGVTDTQYF. CDR3 nucleotides: TGTGCCAGCAGCTTAACAAGACTAGCGGGAGTGACAGATACGCAGTATTTT.

The chain uses TRBV6-7 and TRBJ1-1; 9 positions agree with TRBD1. TRBV6-7 is an open reading frame whose function is uncertain. The CDR3 extends over 13 amino acids. V dropped 4 bases and J dropped 5; count of bases not matched to a gene: 2. CDR3 nucleotide sequence: TGTGCCAGCAGTTTCGACAGGGGGACTGAAGCTTTCTTT. It translates to CASSFDRGTEAFF.

The chain uses TRBV5-1 and TRBJ1-4, with unresolved D. The CDR3 sequence is 15 residues long. V shed 1 base and J shed 4 bases, with 11 bases lying between them. Germline CDR1 is SGHRS and CDR2 is YFSETQ. CDR3 loop: CASSLWPGSNEKLFF. The CDR3 DNA sequence: TGCGCCAGCAGCTTGTGGCCGGGAAGTAATGAAAAACTGTTTTTT.

For the CDR3, the DNA is TGTGCCAGCAGCATACAGGGGAGACCTGGAAAACTGTTTTTT. As protein: CASSIQGRPGKLFF. The chain couples TRBV11-2 to TRBJ1-4, with 7 nucleotides matching TRBD1. V lost 5 bases to trimming and J lost 10 bases; unmatched junction nucleotides: 10. The CDR3 has 14 amino acids. Germline V CDR1 and CDR2: SGHAT, FQNNGV.

V is TRBV27 and J is TRBJ2-1; TRBD1 agrees at 7 bases. V lost 3 bases, J lost 2 bases, and 4 bases stayed unmatched. Per germline, CDR1 MNHEY and CDR2 SMNVEV (reference sequence). The CDR3 totals 15 residues. The CDR3 here is CASSFNTGAYNEQFF. The CDR3 DNA sequence: TGTGCCAGCAGTTTTAACACAGGGGCCTACAATGAGCAGTTCTTC.

CDR3 region: CASSPRDRDETQYF. The DNA of the CDR3 is TGTGCCAGCAGCCCCCGGGACAGGGACGAGACCCAGTACTTC. The chain combines TRBV9 with TRBJ2-5; 9 positions agree with TRBD1. This CDR3 contains 14 residues. Trimming at V came to 4 bases and at J to 5 bases, leaving 6 bases not matched to a gene. Germline V gene lookup returns CDR1 SGDLS and CDR2 YYNGEE.

This clone occurred a few times. The CDR3 DNA reads as TGCGCCAGCAGTCAGAACCCAGGGGAAAATCAGCCCCAGCATTTT. Encoded protein: CASSQNPGENQPQHF. The chain uses TRBV23-1 and TRBJ1-5, with D possibly TRBD1 on 6 matching bases. TRBV23-1 is treated as an ORF (open reading frame) with a function not yet certain. The CDR3 consists of 15 residues. Trimming removed 3 bases at V and 4 bases at J, with 13 bases between.

The rearrangement uses TRBV6-1 and TRBJ1-6, with D possibly being TRBD1 (6 bases). Deletions cut 10 bases from V and 8 bases from J, with 21 bases between. The germline V gene has CDR1 MNHNS and CDR2 SASEGT. This CDR3 has 15 amino acids. The CDR3 nucleotides are TGTGCCACCCTCCCTCCCCGGGACATAGATTCACCCCTCCACTTT. This codes for CATLPPRDIDSPLHF.

This chain uses TRBV5-1 with TRBJ2-1, with 8 bases lining up with TRBD2. The CDR3 is 13 residues long. CDR1 SGHRS and CDR2 YFSETQ come from the germline V gene. Losses at the gene ends were 8 bases for V and 6 bases for J; bases not matched to a gene: 7. This chain's CDR3 is CASHSGIGNEQFF. Written as DNA, the CDR3 is TGCGCCAGTCATAGCGGGATCGGCAATGAGCAGTTCTTC. Combining the CDR3 with reference TRBV5-1 and TRBJ2-1 gives the whole variable domain KAGVTQTPRYLIKTRGQQVTLSCSPISGHRSVSWYQQTPGQGLQFLFEYFSETQRNKGNFPGRFSGRQFSNSRSEMNVSTLELGDSALYLCASHSGIGNEQFFGPGTRLTVL.

This clone was found once. V usage is TRBV5-8 and J usage is TRBJ2-1, with a possible D match to TRBD2 (5 bases). Germline CDR1 and CDR2: SGHTS and YDEGEE. The CDR3 has 19 residues. Trimming cost V 1 base and J 7 bases, with 27 bases left between them. CDR3 region: CASSLNVVGGRGVVNEQFF. The CDR3 DNA follows: TGTGCCAGCAGCTTGAACGTAGTTGGCGGTCGGGGTGTGGTAAATGAGCAGTTCTTC.